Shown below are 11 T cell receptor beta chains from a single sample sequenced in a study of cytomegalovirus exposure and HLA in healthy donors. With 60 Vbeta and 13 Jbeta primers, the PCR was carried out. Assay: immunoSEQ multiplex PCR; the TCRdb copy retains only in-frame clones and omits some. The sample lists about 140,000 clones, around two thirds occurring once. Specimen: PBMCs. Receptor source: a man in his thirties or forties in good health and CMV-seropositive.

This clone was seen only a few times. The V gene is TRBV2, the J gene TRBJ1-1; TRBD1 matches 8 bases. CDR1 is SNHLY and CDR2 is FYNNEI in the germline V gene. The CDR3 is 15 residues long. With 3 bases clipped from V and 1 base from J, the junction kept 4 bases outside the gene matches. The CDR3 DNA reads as TGTGCCAGCAGTGATCTCGGACAGGGGAACACTGAAGCTTTCTTT. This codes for CASSDLGQGNTEAFF.

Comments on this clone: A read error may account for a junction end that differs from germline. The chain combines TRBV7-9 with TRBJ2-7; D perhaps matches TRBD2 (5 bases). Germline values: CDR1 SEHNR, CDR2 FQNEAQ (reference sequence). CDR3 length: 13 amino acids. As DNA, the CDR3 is TGTTCCAGCAGCTACTTCCAGCGGAACGAGCAGTACTTC. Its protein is CSSSYFQRNEQYF.

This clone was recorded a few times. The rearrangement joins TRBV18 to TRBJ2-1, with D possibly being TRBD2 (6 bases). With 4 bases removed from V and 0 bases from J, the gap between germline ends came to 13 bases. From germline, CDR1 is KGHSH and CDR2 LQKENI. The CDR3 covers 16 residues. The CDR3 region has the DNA TGTGCCAGCTCACGCACTAGCTTTGGCTCCTACAATGAGCAGTTCTTC. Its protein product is CASSRTSFGSYNEQFF.

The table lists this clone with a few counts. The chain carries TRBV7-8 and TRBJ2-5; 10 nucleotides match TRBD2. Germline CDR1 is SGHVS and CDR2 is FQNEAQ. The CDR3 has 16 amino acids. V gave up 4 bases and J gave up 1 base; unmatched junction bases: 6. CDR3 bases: TGTGCCAGCAGCTCCAGCGGGAGGGAGATCCAAGAGACCCAGTACTTC. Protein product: CASSSSGREIQETQYF.

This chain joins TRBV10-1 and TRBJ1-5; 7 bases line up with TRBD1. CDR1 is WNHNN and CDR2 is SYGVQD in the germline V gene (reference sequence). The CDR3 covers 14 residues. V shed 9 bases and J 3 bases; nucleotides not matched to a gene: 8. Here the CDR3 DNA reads TGCGCCAGAACCTCCGGGACAGACAATCAGCCCCAGCATTTT. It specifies CARTSGTDNQPQHF.

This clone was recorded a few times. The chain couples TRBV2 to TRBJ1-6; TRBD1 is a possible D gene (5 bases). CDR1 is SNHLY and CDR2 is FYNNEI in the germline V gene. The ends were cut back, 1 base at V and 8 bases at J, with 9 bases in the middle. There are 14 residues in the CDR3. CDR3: CASSEGWGDSPLHF. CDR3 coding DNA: TGTGCCAGCAGTGAAGGGTGGGGGGATTCACCCCTCCACTTT.

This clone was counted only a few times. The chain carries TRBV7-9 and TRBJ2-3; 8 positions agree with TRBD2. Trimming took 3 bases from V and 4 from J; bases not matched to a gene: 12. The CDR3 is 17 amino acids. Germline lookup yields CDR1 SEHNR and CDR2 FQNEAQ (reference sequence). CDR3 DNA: TGTGCCAGCAGCTTGGGGGCCGGAGCGGGAGTTGCAGATACGCAGTATTTT. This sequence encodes CASSLGAGAGVADTQYF.

The CDR3 coding sequence is TGTGCCAGCAGTGGGGGATTTGGGGGCGAGCGCGAAGCTTTCTTT. Its protein is CASSGGFGGEREAFF. V gene TRBV6-1 combines with J gene TRBJ1-1, with a weak D call TRBD1 (6 bases). The CDR3 sequence is 15 residues long. The germline V and J ends were trimmed by 4 bases and 8 bases, with 20 bases remaining between them. CDR1 MNHNS and CDR2 SASEGT come from the germline V gene.

CDR3 coding DNA: TGTGCCAGTAGTATCGGACAGGTGAACACTGAAGCTTTCTTT. Encoded protein: CASSIGQVNTEAFF. The rearrangement links TRBV19 to TRBJ1-1; 7 bases match TRBD1. The germline CDR1 and CDR2 sequences are LNHDA and SQIVND (reference sequence). V trimming: 3 bases; J trimming: 0 bases; junction bases outside the gene matches: 1. This CDR3 is 14 amino acids long.

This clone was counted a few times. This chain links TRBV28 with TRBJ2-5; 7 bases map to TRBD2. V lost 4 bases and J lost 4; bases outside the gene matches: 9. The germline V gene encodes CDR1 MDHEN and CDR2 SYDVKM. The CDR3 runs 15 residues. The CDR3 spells CASSWEGSDIETQYF. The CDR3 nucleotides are TGTGCCAGCAGTTGGGAGGGCTCAGATATAGAGACCCAGTACTTC.

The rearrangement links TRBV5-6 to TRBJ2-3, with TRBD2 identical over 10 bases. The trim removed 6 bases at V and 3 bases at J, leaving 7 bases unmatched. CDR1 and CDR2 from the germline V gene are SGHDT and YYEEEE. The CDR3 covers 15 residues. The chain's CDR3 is CASMETSGPTDTQYF. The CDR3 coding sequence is TGTGCCAGCATGGAGACTAGCGGGCCGACAGATACGCAGTATTTT.